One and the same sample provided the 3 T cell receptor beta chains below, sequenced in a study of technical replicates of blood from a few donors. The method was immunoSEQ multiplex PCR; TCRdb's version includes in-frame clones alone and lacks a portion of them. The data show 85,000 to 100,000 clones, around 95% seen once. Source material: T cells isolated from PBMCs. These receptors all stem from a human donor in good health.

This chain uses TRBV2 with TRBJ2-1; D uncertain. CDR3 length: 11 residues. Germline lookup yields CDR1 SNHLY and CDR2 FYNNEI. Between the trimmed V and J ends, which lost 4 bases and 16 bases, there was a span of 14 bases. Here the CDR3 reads CASSGSQARFF. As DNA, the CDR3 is TGTGCCAGCAGTGGGTCCCAAGCCCGTTTCTTC. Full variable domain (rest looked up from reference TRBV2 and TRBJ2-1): EPEVTQTPSHQVTQMGQEVILRCVPISNHLYFYWYRQILGQKVEFLVSFYNNEISEKSEIFDDQFSVERPDGSNFTLKIRSTKLEDSAMYFCASSGSQARFFGPGTRLTVL.

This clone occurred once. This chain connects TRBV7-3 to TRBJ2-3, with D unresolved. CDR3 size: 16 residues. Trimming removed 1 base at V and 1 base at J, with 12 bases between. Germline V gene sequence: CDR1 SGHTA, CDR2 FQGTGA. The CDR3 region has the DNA TGTGCCAGCAGCTTAAATGTGGTACGAGGCACAGATACGCAGTATTTT. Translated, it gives CASSLNVVRGTDTQYF.

The chain's CDR3 is CASGGGSGANVLTF. The CDR3 coding sequence is TGTGCCAGCGGGGGGGGCTCTGGGGCCAACGTCCTGACTTTC. The chain links TRBV28 to TRBJ2-6; 7 nucleotides align to TRBD2. CDR3 length: 14 residues. The V gene end was trimmed by 8 bases and the J gene end by 0 bases; junction bases not matched to a gene: 1. The germline V gene has CDR1 MDHEN and CDR2 SYDVKM.